Listed below are T cell receptor beta chains from one sample, sequenced in a study of blood T cells in healthy people across ages. TCRdb reprocessed the 5' RACE reads with MiXCR, giving one entry per CDR3 protein. This sample carries some 1.7 million distinct CDR3 sequences, over 25% of them seen once, and the ten largest clones take roughly 8%. The sequencing input was blood. All receptors come from a woman aged 25 to 39 in good health. CDR3s include the opening cysteine and the closing phenylalanine or tryptophan. D genes are given only for firm matches. Rows give clone size only sometimes, using once, few, many, or a class for an expanded clone.

>TRBV6-6|TRBD1|TRBJ2-4|many
CASSYADRGNIQYF
TGTGCCAGCAGTTACGCGGACAGGGGGAACATTCAGTACTTC
>TRBV3-1|TRBD2|TRBJ2-5|.
CASSQEARGGWGETQYF
TGTGCCAGCAGCCAAGAAGCCCGGGGGGGTTGGGGGGAGACCCAGTACTTC
>TRBV7-2|.|TRBJ2-5|many
CASSQTNLRETQYF
TGTGCCAGCAGCCAGACTAATCTGCGGGAGACCCAGTACTTC
>TRBV20-1|.|TRBJ2-3|.
CSAGSVSTDTQYF
TGCAGTGCTGGCTCGGTAAGCACAGATACGCAGTATTTT
>TRBV20-1|TRBD2|TRBJ2-7|.
CSAGGASEFHEQYF
TGCAGTGCCGGGGGGGCTAGCGAGTTTCACGAGCAGTACTTC
>TRBV7-2|.|TRBJ2-2|.
CASSATGALTGELFF
TGTGCCAGCAGCGCTACGGGAGCATTGACCGGGGAGCTGTTTTTT
>TRBV5-1|.|TRBJ2-1|.
CARIPSWPPYNEQFF
TGCGCCAGGATCCCGAGTTGGCCCCCCTACAATGAGCAGTTCTTC
>TRBV5-1|TRBD1|TRBJ2-7|many
CASSSTGTGHYEQYF
TGCGCCAGCAGCTCTACCGGGACAGGGCATTACGAGCAGTACTTC
>TRBV6-1|TRBD2|TRBJ2-4|.
CASSGSRDYKQYF
TGTGCCAGCAGTGGGTCACGGGACTACAAGCAGTACTTC
>TRBV6-6|.|TRBJ2-3|few
CASSPNSAGSDTQYF
TGTGCCAGCAGTCCAAATAGCGCGGGGAGCGATACGCAGTATTTT
>TRBV7-2|.|TRBJ2-1|few
CASRTGRSSYNGQFF
TGTGCCAGCAGGACAGGGAGGTCCTCCTACAATGGGCAGTTCTTC
>TRBV9|TRBD2|TRBJ2-5|.
CASATWGAGEETQYF
TGTGCCAGCGCAACCTGGGGAGCGGGGGAAGAGACCCAGTACTTC
>TRBV11-3|.|TRBJ2-1|.
CASRGRGDGEQFF
TGCGCCAGCAGGGGCAGAGGGGACGGTGAGCAGTTCTTC
>TRBV6-2/TRBV6-3|TRBD2|TRBJ2-1|few
CASSFGAGGPPNEQFF
TGTGCCAGCAGTTTCGGGGCGGGGGGGCCTCCTAATGAGCAGTTCTTC
>TRBV5-1|.|TRBJ2-5|few
CASRLAMSGETQYF
TGCGCCAGCAGACTGGCTATGTCCGGAGAGACCCAGTACTTC
>TRBV4-3|TRBD2|TRBJ2-3|many
CASSQGVAGGSTDTQYF
TGCGCCAGCAGCCAAGGGGTAGCGGGAGGCTCCACAGATACGCAGTATTTT